These 8 T cell receptor beta chains were sequenced from one sample in a study of stem cell transplantation in POMP-related autoinflammatory disease. Study conclusions and caveats: Across all analyzed T-cell subsets, patients with PRAID tended toward reduced diversity and increased clonality. Patients with PRAID showed a restricted number of unique TRB V-J gene pairings.

These receptors' antigens are unknown. Sequencing was performed with immunoSEQ multiplex PCR; in TCRdb, only in-frame clones are kept and a portion is missing. The sample records about 9,200 clones, approximately 90% being singletons. Sequencing used CD8+ T cells from PBMCs, obtained before stem cell transplantation. Source of these receptors: a human donor with POMP-related autoinflammation and immune dysregulation (PRAID).

The rearrangement joins TRBV5-5 to TRBJ2-7; D may be TRBD2 (6 bases). The ends were cut back, 4 bases at V and 0 bases at J, with 14 bases in the middle. The germline CDR1 and CDR2 sequences are SGHKS and YYEKEE (reference sequence). This CDR3 region has 15 residues. The CDR3 reads CASSPGTGVSYEQYF. CDR3 DNA: TGTGCCAGCAGCCCCGGGACGGGGGTCTCCTACGAGCAGTACTTC.

V usage is TRBV9 and J usage is TRBJ2-6; D call uncertain. Per germline, CDR1 SGDLS and CDR2 YYNGEE. V lost 3 bases and J 0 bases, leaving 4 bases between the germline ends. The CDR3 extends over 14 amino acids. In nucleotides, the CDR3 is TGTGCCAGCAGCGGGAGCTCTGGGGCCAACGTCCTGACTTTC. Protein product: CASSGSSGANVLTF.

The gene calls are TRBV5-8 and TRBJ1-1; D is uncertain. In germline, CDR1 is SGHTS, CDR2 YDEGEE. This CDR3 is 12 amino acids long. V dropped 3 bases and J dropped 6 bases, with 9 bases sitting between them. This CDR3 is CASSYLSAEAFF. CDR3 DNA: TGTGCCAGCAGCTATTTGTCCGCTGAAGCTTTCTTT.

This clone was seen a few times. V and J are TRBV15 and TRBJ1-1; unclear D gene. Germline V gene lookup returns CDR1 LNHNV and CDR2 YYDKDF (reference sequence). V gave up 3 bases and J gave up 8 bases, with 7 bases separating them. The CDR3 runs to 11 residues. In DNA, the CDR3 is TGTGCCACCAGCAGGATGGGGGAAGCTTTCTTT. Translated, it gives CATSRMGEAFF.

V gene TRBV19 combines with J gene TRBJ1-2; TRBD1 aligns across 9 bases. The germline CDR1 and CDR2 sequences are LNHDA and SQIVND (reference sequence). The junction had 4 bases not matched to a gene; V was cut back by 4 bases and J by 7 bases. CDR3 length: 13 residues. CDR3 residues: CASSTGQGSGYTF. The DNA of the CDR3 is TGTGCCAGTAGTACCGGACAGGGGAGTGGCTACACCTTC.

The rearrangement links TRBV5-4 to TRBJ2-7, with 9 bases aligning to TRBD2. The V and J ends lost 0 bases and 5 bases, in that order; junction bases with no gene match: 6. This CDR3 region has 15 residues. CDR1 SGHNT and CDR2 YYREEE come from the germline V gene (reference sequence). The DNA for the CDR3 is TGTGCCAGCAGCTTGGAGGCGGGAGGGCCCCACGAGCAGTACTTC. It is translated as CASSLEAGGPHEQYF.

This clone occurred once. This chain uses TRBV11-2 with TRBJ1-2; no firm D call. The CDR3 is made up of 13 amino acids. Germline CDR1 SGHAT, CDR2 FQNNGV. Trimming left V 0 bases short and J 8 bases short, with 10 bases between. The CDR3 region has the DNA TGTGCCAGCAGCTTAGACCCGACGTACGGCTACACCTTC. It translates to CASSLDPTYGYTF.

The rearrangement uses TRBV7-9 and TRBJ2-7; D possibly uses TRBD1 or TRBD2 (6 bases each). Germline CDR1 is SEHNR and CDR2 is FQNEAQ (reference sequence). The CDR3 has 13 amino acids. The V end was cut by 6 bases, the J end by 5 bases, with 14 bases between. The CDR3 loop is CASRSRGADEQYF. DNA for the CDR3: TGTGCCAGCAGGTCGAGGGGGGCCGACGAGCAGTACTTC.